The rows below give T cell receptor beta chains drawn from one sample of a study of T cells and copy number aberrations in small-cell lung cancer. Generated by immunoSEQ multiplex PCR, the TCRdb table keeps only in-frame clones and is missing some. The sample consists of 7,500 or so clones, 65% to 90% of them appearing once. The sample was normal tissue next to the tumor. All receptors derive from a woman in her 50s with small cell lung cancer. CDR3s include the opening cysteine and the closing phenylalanine or tryptophan. The D gene is left open where the match is weak. Only some rows state a clone size, as once, few, many or a class for expanded clones.

J gene: TRBJ1-5; D gene: -; clone size: -; V gene: TRBV5-8; CDR3 length: 14; CDR3 protein: CASSLDWVSKSQHF; CDR3 DNA: TGTGCCAGCAGCTTGGATTGGGTGTCAAAGTCCCAGCATTTT
J gene: TRBJ1-1; D gene: -; clone size: -; V gene: TRBV5-1; CDR3 length: 15; CDR3 protein: CASSFILGGNTEAFF; CDR3 DNA: TGCGCCAGCAGCTTCATCCTGGGGGGGAACACTGAAGCTTTCTTT
J gene: TRBJ2-1; D gene: TRBD1; clone size: -; V gene: TRBV30; CDR3 length: 15; CDR3 protein: CAWSVGGTLYNEQFF; CDR3 DNA: TGTGCCTGGAGTGTAGGGGGCACGCTCTACAATGAGCAGTTCTTC
J gene: TRBJ2-7; D gene: -; clone size: -; V gene: TRBV9; CDR3 length: 15; CDR3 protein: CASSVDFQTRVEQYF; CDR3 DNA: TGTGCCAGCAGCGTAGATTTCCAGACACGGGTCGAGCAGTACTTC
J gene: TRBJ2-5; D gene: -; clone size: few; V gene: TRBV5-4; CDR3 length: 14; CDR3 protein: CASSWGAGGETQYF; CDR3 DNA: TGTGCCAGCAGCTGGGGGGCAGGGGGGGAGACCCAGTACTTC
J gene: TRBJ2-7; D gene: TRBD1; clone size: -; V gene: TRBV27; CDR3 length: 14; CDR3 protein: CASSLRRQGYEQYF; CDR3 DNA: TGTGCCAGCAGTTTGCGGAGACAGGGGTACGAGCAGTACTTC
J gene: TRBJ2-3; D gene: -; clone size: -; V gene: TRBV7-3; CDR3 length: 19; CDR3 protein: CASSLTFPPGRDSTDTQYF; CDR3 DNA: TGTGCCAGCAGCTTAACTTTTCCCCCGGGGCGGGACTCCACAGATACGCAGTATTTT
J gene: TRBJ2-3; D gene: -; clone size: few; V gene: TRBV10-1; CDR3 length: 13; CDR3 protein: CASSESFADTQYF; CDR3 DNA: TGCGCCAGCAGTGAGTCTTTTGCAGATACGCAGTATTTT
J gene: TRBJ2-1; D gene: -; clone size: -; V gene: TRBV29-1; CDR3 length: 13; CDR3 protein: CSVEVLGRYEQFF; CDR3 DNA: TGCAGCGTTGAAGTACTCGGACGGTATGAGCAGTTCTTC
J gene: TRBJ1-2; D gene: -; clone size: -; V gene: TRBV2; CDR3 length: 13; CDR3 protein: CATKQTPSTGYTF; CDR3 DNA: TGTGCCACTAAGCAGACACCCTCCACTGGCTACACCTTC
J gene: TRBJ2-5; D gene: TRBD1; clone size: -; V gene: TRBV15; CDR3 length: 16; CDR3 protein: CATSGPGQGGKETQYF; CDR3 DNA: TGTGCCACCAGCGGACCGGGACAGGGAGGGAAAGAGACCCAGTACTTC
J gene: TRBJ1-1; D gene: TRBD1; clone size: few; V gene: TRBV29-1; CDR3 length: 12; CDR3 protein: CSGTGINTEAFF; CDR3 DNA: TGCAGCGGGACAGGTATTAACACTGAAGCTTTCTTT
J gene: TRBJ1-5; D gene: -; clone size: -; V gene: TRBV4-1; CDR3 length: 13; CDR3 protein: CASSQDFRQPQHF; CDR3 DNA: TGCGCCAGCAGCCAAGACTTTCGTCAGCCCCAGCATTTT
J gene: TRBJ1-2; D gene: -; clone size: -; V gene: TRBV6-1; CDR3 length: 13; CDR3 protein: CASSKQGLYGYTF; CDR3 DNA: TGTGCCAGCAGTAAACAGGGACTTTATGGCTACACCTTC
J gene: TRBJ2-3; D gene: -; clone size: -; V gene: TRBV7-3; CDR3 length: 15; CDR3 protein: CASSLFPGSTDTQYF; CDR3 DNA: TGTGCCAGCAGCTTATTTCCGGGAAGCACAGATACGCAGTATTTT
J gene: TRBJ2-1; D gene: -; clone size: once; V gene: TRBV9; CDR3 length: 16; CDR3 protein: CASSVNNGRGYNEQFF; CDR3 DNA: TGTGCCAGCAGCGTCAATAACGGGAGAGGTTACAATGAGCAGTTCTTC
J gene: TRBJ2-2; D gene: TRBD1; clone size: -; V gene: TRBV6-4; CDR3 length: 17; CDR3 protein: CASSDSTGLGDAGELFF; CDR3 DNA: TGTGCCAGCAGTGACTCGACAGGGCTGGGAGATGCCGGGGAGCTGTTTTTT
J gene: TRBJ1-1; D gene: -; clone size: once; V gene: TRBV14; CDR3 length: 14; CDR3 protein: CASSQGARNTEAFF; CDR3 DNA: TGTGCCAGCAGCCAAGGGGCTAGGAACACTGAAGCTTTCTTT
J gene: TRBJ2-7; D gene: TRBD2; clone size: -; V gene: TRBV18; CDR3 length: 16; CDR3 protein: CASSLPVTSGIYEQYF; CDR3 DNA: TGTGCCAGCTCACTCCCGGTGACTAGCGGGATCTACGAGCAGTACTTC
J gene: TRBJ2-7; D gene: -; clone size: -; V gene: TRBV29-1; CDR3 length: 13; CDR3 protein: CSAQTSSAGEQYF; CDR3 DNA: TGCAGCGCTCAGACATCATCCGCAGGCGAGCAGTACTTC
J gene: TRBJ2-3; D gene: TRBD2; clone size: -; V gene: TRBV6-4; CDR3 length: 14; CDR3 protein: CASSGAGSADTQYF; CDR3 DNA: TGTGCCAGCAGTGGAGCGGGAAGCGCAGATACGCAGTATTTT
J gene: TRBJ2-7; D gene: -; clone size: few; V gene: TRBV4-1; CDR3 length: 16; CDR3 protein: CASSQVGSDSSYEQYF; CDR3 DNA: TGCGCCAGCAGCCAAGTGGGGTCAGACAGCTCCTACGAGCAGTACTTC
J gene: TRBJ2-3; D gene: -; clone size: -; V gene: TRBV30; CDR3 length: 13; CDR3 protein: CASVTSLTDTQYF; CDR3 DNA: TGTGCCTCCGTCACTTCCCTCACAGATACGCAGTATTTT
J gene: TRBJ2-5; D gene: -; clone size: -; V gene: TRBV21-1; CDR3 length: 18; CDR3 protein: CASSKRFRGQGGGETQYF; CDR3 DNA: TGTGCCAGCAGCAAAAGGTTCCGTGGGCAGGGGGGAGGAGAGACCCAGTACTTC
J gene: TRBJ1-1; D gene: -; clone size: -; V gene: TRBV5-1; CDR3 length: 14; CDR3 protein: CASSLAGQTTEAFF; CDR3 DNA: TGCGCCAGCAGCTTGGCGGGCCAGACGACTGAAGCTTTCTTT
J gene: TRBJ2-7; D gene: -; clone size: -; V gene: TRBV9; CDR3 length: 12; CDR3 protein: CASSADGYEQYF; CDR3 DNA: TGTGCCAGCAGCGCGGACGGCTACGAGCAGTACTTC
J gene: TRBJ1-4; D gene: TRBD1; clone size: -; V gene: TRBV25-1; CDR3 length: 15; CDR3 protein: CASSDPGTDVEKLFF; CDR3 DNA: TGTGCCAGCAGTGACCCCGGGACAGATGTTGAAAAACTGTTTTTT
J gene: TRBJ1-2; D gene: TRBD1; clone size: -; V gene: TRBV7-2; CDR3 length: 14; CDR3 protein: CASRLGTVDRGGTF; CDR3 DNA: TGTGCCAGCAGATTAGGGACCGTTGACAGGGGAGGTACCTTC
J gene: TRBJ2-3; D gene: -; clone size: few; V gene: TRBV7-6; CDR3 length: 14; CDR3 protein: CASSSAANTDTQYF; CDR3 DNA: TGTGCCAGCAGCTCAGCGGCTAACACAGATACGCAGTATTTT
J gene: TRBJ1-2; D gene: TRBD1; clone size: -; V gene: TRBV29-1; CDR3 length: 11; CDR3 protein: CSAGGLYGYTF; CDR3 DNA: TGCAGCGCAGGGGGGCTATATGGCTACACCTTC
J gene: TRBJ2-3; D gene: -; clone size: -; V gene: TRBV11-2; CDR3 length: 13; CDR3 protein: CASSFPTTDTQYF; CDR3 DNA: TGTGCCAGCAGCTTTCCAACCACAGATACGCAGTATTTT
J gene: TRBJ2-7; D gene: TRBD2; clone size: -; V gene: TRBV19; CDR3 length: 13; CDR3 protein: CASSRGLADEQYF; CDR3 DNA: TGTGCCAGTAGTCGGGGACTAGCAGACGAGCAGTACTTC
J gene: TRBJ2-1; D gene: -; clone size: few; V gene: TRBV9; CDR3 length: 15; CDR3 protein: CASSVDKPSGDEQFF; CDR3 DNA: TGTGCCAGCAGCGTAGATAAACCTTCGGGTGATGAGCAGTTCTTC